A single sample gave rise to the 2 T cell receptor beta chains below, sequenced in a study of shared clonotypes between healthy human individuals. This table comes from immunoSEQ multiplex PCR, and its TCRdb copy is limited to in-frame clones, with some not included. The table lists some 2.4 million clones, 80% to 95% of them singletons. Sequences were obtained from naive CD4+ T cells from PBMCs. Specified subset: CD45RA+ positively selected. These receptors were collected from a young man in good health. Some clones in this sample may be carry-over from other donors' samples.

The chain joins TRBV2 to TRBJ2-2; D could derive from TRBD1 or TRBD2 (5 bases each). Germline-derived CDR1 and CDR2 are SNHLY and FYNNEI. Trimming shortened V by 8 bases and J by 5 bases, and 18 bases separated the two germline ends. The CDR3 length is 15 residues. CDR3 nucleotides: TGTGCCAGCCAACCCGTTCGGGGCTCAACCGGGGAGCTGTTTTTT. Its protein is CASQPVRGSTGELFF.

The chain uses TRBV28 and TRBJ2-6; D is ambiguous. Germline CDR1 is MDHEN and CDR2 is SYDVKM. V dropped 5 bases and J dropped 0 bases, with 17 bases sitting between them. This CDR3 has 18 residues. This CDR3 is CASSLFAVSYSGANVLTF. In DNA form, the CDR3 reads TGTGCCAGCAGTCTCTTCGCCGTATCCTACTCTGGGGCCAACGTCCTGACTTTC. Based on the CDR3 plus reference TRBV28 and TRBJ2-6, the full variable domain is DVKVTQSSRYLVKRTGEKVFLECVQDMDHENMFWYRQDPGLGLRLIYFSYDVKMKEKGDIPEGYSVSREKKERFSLILESASTNQTSMYLCASSLFAVSYSGANVLTFGAGSRLTVL.